These T cell receptor beta chains were read from a single sample in a study of blood T cell repertoires in COVID-19. Assay used: immunoSEQ multiplex PCR; TCRdb lists only in-frame clones, some missing. The sample contains 200,000 to 250,000 clones, around nine tenths of which appear only once. Sequenced: PBMCs or T cells enriched from blood (not recorded which). These TCRs come from a young man who had recovered from COVID-19. The CDR3 runs from the conserved cysteine through the conserved F or W. The D gene is left open where the match is weak.

>TRBV5-8|TRBJ2-5|TRBD1
CASSFRTGVEETQYF
>TRBV5-8|TRBJ2-7|.
CASRTGRGYF
>TRBV6-2/TRBV6-3|TRBJ2-5|TRBD2
CASSYNWASGGNEETQYF
>TRBV6-5|TRBJ1-2|.
CASSYQVAGANYGYTF
>TRBV5-1|TRBJ2-1|TRBD2
CASSLATSGYNEQFF
>TRBV4-1|TRBJ2-1|.
CASSQVGRLYEQFF
>TRBV3-1/TRBV3-2|TRBJ2-2|TRBD1
CASSQETGLNTGELFF
>TRBV18|TRBJ2-1|TRBD2
CASSPIAGGANEQFF
>TRBV9|TRBJ1-1|.
CASSTGGPTEAFF
>TRBV28|TRBJ1-4|.
CASRTQGDEKLFF
>TRBV27|TRBJ2-5|.
CASSGLTSRGPKETQYF
>TRBV6-2/TRBV6-3|TRBJ2-5|TRBD1
CASSMLGQGVKTQYF
>TRBV9|TRBJ2-7|TRBD2
CASSVRGVLADEQYF
>TRBV12-5|TRBJ1-1|.
CASGLPLGRAFF
>TRBV2|TRBJ1-5|.
CASGGQYNQPQHF
>TRBV9|TRBJ2-1|TRBD2
CASSGGREGGYNEQFF
>TRBV28|TRBJ1-4|.
CASSLIGVVGEKLFF
>TRBV5-1|TRBJ2-1|.
CASSLGSRGNNEQFF
>TRBV5-6|TRBJ1-3|.
CASSLENTIYF
>TRBV19|TRBJ1-1|.
CASSIVDPGTEAFF
>TRBV5-1|TRBJ2-2|.
CASSPDPVQGTGELFF
>TRBV6-2/TRBV6-3|TRBJ1-5|.
CASSWGVSNQPQHF
>TRBV28|TRBJ2-3|.
CASSSPTGVTQYF
>TRBV19|TRBJ1-2|.
CASSMFSSPYGYTF
>TRBV20-1|TRBJ2-7|.
CSARQSYEQYF
>TRBV7-2|TRBJ2-1|TRBD2
CASSPLLSGAGSYNEQFF
>TRBV7-9|TRBJ1-4|.
CASSLVRSSNEKLFF
>TRBV6-5|TRBJ2-3|TRBD2
CASRQLAGDTQYF
>TRBV5-6|TRBJ1-4|TRBD1
CASSLGTGPNEKLFF
>TRBV6-1|TRBJ2-7|TRBD1
CASSDGTGRLVQYF
>TRBV10-3|TRBJ2-7|TRBD2
CAISEPGLAVSYEQYF
>TRBV4-1|TRBJ1-6|.
CASSQDGGFYSPLHF
>TRBV5-1|TRBJ1-1|.
CASSLLAGNTEAFF
>TRBV5-1|TRBJ2-1|TRBD1
CASSRDRANEQFF
>TRBV28|TRBJ1-1|.
CASRRQENTEAFF
>TRBV5-1|TRBJ2-5|TRBD1
CASSLAGQGIETQYF
>TRBV9|TRBJ1-2|.
CASSVVPSGGYGYTF
>TRBV3-1/TRBV3-2|TRBJ1-2|TRBD1
CASSLSAGTGVANGYTF
>TRBV6-5|TRBJ2-3|TRBD1
CASSPDRGGADTQYF
>TRBV25-1|TRBJ2-7|.
CASSERSWGTRTYEQYF
>TRBV29-1|TRBJ1-1|.
CSVIRNTEAFF
>TRBV7-6|TRBJ2-1|.
CASSFPKGIFSSYNEQFF
>TRBV4-2|TRBJ2-5|TRBD2
CASSRNLAGAETQYF
>TRBV5-4|TRBJ1-4|.
CASSLPGSNEKLFF
>TRBV19|TRBJ2-7|TRBD2
CASSLSGTQYEQYF
>TRBV3-1/TRBV3-2|TRBJ1-1|.
CASSHPPYRVGTEAFF
>TRBV5-5|TRBJ2-2|TRBD1
CASRLTGYAGELFF
>TRBV4-2|TRBJ2-5|TRBD2
CASSQDLAGVLPQYF
>TRBV30|TRBJ2-1|TRBD1
CAWKPGQGNNEQFF